The rows below give T cell receptor beta chains drawn from one sample of a study of T cell responses to AZD1222 COVID-19 vaccine. The method was immunoSEQ multiplex PCR; TCRdb's version includes in-frame clones alone and lacks a portion of them. The sample includes more than 100,000 clones, about 90% of them seen just once. The sequencing used peripheral blood, collected on day 0 of AZD1222 vaccination. The receptor source for this set is an adult in good health. Both conserved end residues are part of each CDR3. The D gene is left open where the match is weak.

TRBJ2-1 | . | TRBV18 | TGTGCCAGCTCACCCGCTAGATCGCGTGAGCAGTTCTTC | CASSPARSREQFF
TRBJ1-2 | TRBD1 | TRBV5-1 | TGCGCCAGCAGCGAACAGGGGGCGCGGGGCTACACCTTC | CASSEQGARGYTF
TRBJ1-1 | . | TRBV6-1 | TGTGCCAGCAGTGATGCCGGCAAGATGAACACTGAAGCTTTCTTT | CASSDAGKMNTEAFF
TRBJ1-6 | TRBD1 | TRBV15 | TGTGCCACCAGCAGACCGGGACAGGAACCCCTCCACTTT | CATSRPGQEPLHF
TRBJ2-1 | TRBD1 | TRBV30 | TGTGCCTGGAAACAGGGGGCGGGCGCCTACAATGAGCAGTTCTTC | CAWKQGAGAYNEQFF
TRBJ2-3 | TRBD2 | TRBV5-1 | TGCGCCAGCAGCTTGCCCGGGACTAGCGGGGTTTCCAACACAGATACGCAGTATTTT | CASSLPGTSGVSNTDTQYF
TRBJ2-5 | . | TRBV7-6 | TGTGCCAGCAGCTTAGAGGGGGGAGAGGCTCGTTACCAAGAGACCCAGTACTTC | CASSLEGGEARYQETQYF
TRBJ1-1 | . | TRBV19 | TGTGCCAGTAGTCCGCCGGAGGGGACTGGTGGGAACACTGAAGCTTTCTTT | CASSPPEGTGGNTEAFF
TRBJ1-2 | TRBD1 | TRBV28 | TGTGCCAGCAGGGGGGACAGAGGCTATGGCTACACCTTC | CASRGDRGYGYTF
TRBJ1-2 | . | TRBV28 | TGTGCCAGCAGTTTACCTCAGCGGGCGTATGGCTACACCTTC | CASSLPQRAYGYTF
TRBJ1-2 | TRBD1 | TRBV10-3 | TGTGCCATCAGTGCGGGACAGGGATTGAGAGGCTACACCTTC | CAISAGQGLRGYTF
TRBJ2-5 | TRBD2 | TRBV11-3 | TGTGCCAGCAGTAAGGGACTAGCGGGAGGAGAGACCCAGTACTTC | CASSKGLAGGETQYF
TRBJ1-1 | . | TRBV29-1 | TGCAGCGTTGCGCACACTGAAGCTTTCTTT | CSVAHTEAFF
TRBJ2-2 | TRBD1 | TRBV6-4 | TGTGCCAGCAGTAGTTCAGGGGGCGACACCGGGGAGCTGTTTTTT | CASSSSGGDTGELFF
TRBJ1-5 | . | TRBV30 | TGTGCCTGGAGCGATGGCTATCAGCCCCAGCATTTT | CAWSDGYQPQHF
TRBJ1-2 | TRBD1 | TRBV20-1 | TGCAGTGCTAGTACCACTCCCGGGACAGACTATGGCTACACCTTC | CSASTTPGTDYGYTF
TRBJ1-2 | TRBD1 | TRBV5-1 | TGCGCCAGCAGCCCCGGACAGGGCGTTCGTGGCTACACCTTC | CASSPGQGVRGYTF